Presented here are 26 T cell receptor beta chains from one specimen sequenced in a study of blood T cell repertoires in COVID-19. Produced via immunoSEQ multiplex PCR; TCRdb's table is partial and in-frame only. The sample carries 200,000 or so clones, about nine tenths recorded once. Sequenced: peripheral blood. The source is a man between 65 and 79 years old with acute or convalescent COVID-19.

The chain links TRBV2 to TRBJ1-2, with 10 bases that match TRBD1. Per the germline V gene, CDR1 is SNHLY and CDR2 is FYNNEI. With 7 bases clipped from V and 4 bases from J, the junction kept 15 bases outside the gene matches. The CDR3 sequence is 17 residues long. CDR3 bases: TGTGCCAGCATCAATGGAGACAGGGGGCGAATGATCTATGGCTACACCTTC. Protein: CASINGDRGRMIYGYTF.

The rearrangement uses TRBV7-8 and TRBJ2-5; weak D call: TRBD2 (7 bases). The V and J ends lost 1 base and 2 bases respectively, with 14 bases between them. The CDR3 runs to 16 residues. CDR1 is SGHVS, CDR2 FQNEAQ, per germline. The CDR3 loop is CASSLVGGRDQETQYF. DNA of the CDR3: TGTGCCAGCAGCTTAGTCGGGGGGCGGGATCAAGAGACCCAGTACTTC.

The V gene is TRBV6-6, the J gene TRBJ1-4, with 8 bases fitting TRBD1. The V gene's germline CDR1 is MNHNY and CDR2 SVGAGI (reference sequence). The CDR3 runs 15 residues. The ends lost 2 bases at V and 5 bases at J; junction bases unmatched: 4. CDR3 sequence reads: CASSYHRQGNEKLFF. CDR3 sequence (DNA): TGTGCCAGCAGTTACCACCGACAGGGGAATGAAAAACTGTTTTTT.

The chain is built from TRBV6-5 and TRBJ1-2; a possible D gene is TRBD1 (5 bases). CDR3 length equals 15 residues. V gave up 8 bases and J gave up 2 bases, with 18 bases separating them. Germline CDR1 is MNHEY and CDR2 is SVGAGI. CDR3 nucleotide sequence: TGTGCCAGCCGGACGGGCAGGGCGGCAAACTATGGCTACACCTTC. It yields the protein CASRTGRAANYGYTF.

This clone has only one observation. V usage is TRBV3-1 (or the pseudogene TRBV3-2) and J usage is TRBJ1-3, with D possibly TRBD1 on 5 matching bases. The CDR3 covers 14 residues. The V end was cut by 4 bases, the J end by 0 bases, with 7 bases between. Per germline, CDR1 LGHDT and CDR2 YNNKEL (reference sequence). The CDR3 DNA sequence: TGTGCCAGCAGCCGGACAACCTCTGGAAACACCATATATTTT. The encoded protein is CASSRTTSGNTIYF.

V usage is TRBV6-1 and J usage is TRBJ2-6; D may be TRBD1 (6 bases). Deletions cut 1 base from V and 0 bases from J, with 13 bases between. CDR1 MNHNS and CDR2 SASEGT come from the germline V gene. This CDR3 is built from 18 residues. The CDR3 DNA reads TGTGCCAGCAGTGAAGACGAGACAGGTATCTCTGGGGCCAACGTCCTGACTTTC. It encodes CASSEDETGISGANVLTF.

In this sample, this clone turned up a few times. The chain is built from TRBV28 and TRBJ2-5, with no clear D. V was trimmed by 6 bases and J by 1 base, leaving 12 bases between them. Germline V gene lookup returns CDR1 MDHEN and CDR2 SYDVKM. The CDR3 covers 14 residues. This CDR3 reads CASSSASVQETQYF. DNA of the CDR3: TGTGCCAGCAGCTCTGCGAGCGTCCAAGAGACCCAGTACTTC.

The V gene is TRBV5-4, the J gene TRBJ1-1; 7 bases are shared with TRBD1. V trimming: 4 bases; J trimming: 3 bases; junction bases outside the gene matches: 9. This CDR3 spans 15 amino acids. Germline assignment: CDR1 SGHNT and CDR2 YYREEE (reference sequence). The chain's CDR3 is CASSTVTGWDTEAFF. The CDR3 DNA follows: TGTGCCAGCAGCACAGTGACAGGGTGGGACACTGAAGCTTTCTTT.

The chain links TRBV2 to TRBJ1-2, with a tentative D call TRBD1 (5 bases). Germline CDR1 is SNHLY and CDR2 is FYNNEI. The CDR3 totals 15 residues. V lost 5 bases and J 8 bases, leaving 21 bases between the germline ends. The chain's CDR3 is CASSFSRSLGVGYTF. CDR3 nucleotides: TGTGCCAGCAGTTTCTCCCGCAGTTTAGGGGTCGGCTACACCTTC.

Of note for this clone: At one end the junction does not follow the germline gene, possibly because of a read error. The chain uses TRBV7-9 and TRBJ2-7, with 8 bases lining up with TRBD1. This CDR3 has 13 amino acids. Germline assignment: CDR1 SEHNR and CDR2 FQNEAQ (reference sequence). CDR3 DNA: TGTGCCAGCAGCGCCAAACCAGGGGGCTTCGTTCAGTTC. It codes for CASSAKPGGFVQF.

This sequence joins TRBV28 and TRBJ2-3, with 15 positions matching TRBD2. V lost 3 bases to trimming and J lost 6 bases; unmatched junction nucleotides: 7. The CDR3 is 17 amino acids. CDR1 is MDHEN and CDR2 is SYDVKM in the germline V gene. This chain's CDR3 is CASSFPGLAGGGDTQYF. In DNA, the CDR3 is TGTGCCAGCAGTTTCCCGGGACTAGCGGGAGGAGGCGATACGCAGTATTTT.

This clone is a singleton in its sample. The DNA for the CDR3 is TGTGCCAGCAGTTCGCGGGGAGGGATCGGAAACACCATATATTTT. Amino acid sequence: CASSSRGGIGNTIYF. This chain joins TRBV6-5 and TRBJ1-3, with D unresolved. The CDR3 is made up of 15 amino acids. Between the trimmed V and J ends, which lost 4 bases and 4 bases, there was a span of 14 bases. Germline CDR1 reads MNHEY; CDR2 reads SVGAGI.

The V gene is TRBV28, the J gene TRBJ1-2; tentative D call: TRBD1 (6 bases). The germline V and J ends were trimmed by 9 bases and 8 bases, with 22 bases remaining between them. The CDR3 spans 14 residues. Germline assignment: CDR1 MDHEN and CDR2 SYDVKM. CDR3 coding DNA: TGTGCCAGTAATATCGGCGGGGGGGCGCGAGGCTACACCTTC. Amino acids: CASNIGGGARGYTF.

The V call is TRBV6-5, the J call TRBJ1-2; TRBD1 might be the D (6 bases). CDR3 length: 11 amino acids. With 5 bases removed from V and 8 bases from J, the gap between germline ends came to 9 bases. Germline V gene lookup returns CDR1 MNHEY and CDR2 SVGAGI. CDR3 DNA sequence: TGTGCCAGCAGTACAGGGCTCGGCTACACCTTC. It is translated as CASSTGLGYTF.

The chain joins TRBV7-9 to TRBJ2-3; no clear D. Trimming cost V 5 bases and J 1 base, with 13 bases left between them. Germline V gives CDR1 SEHNR, CDR2 FQNEAQ (reference sequence). The CDR3 consists of 15 residues. In DNA, the CDR3 is TGTGCCAGCAGCCCAAAGCGATCGGGCACAGATACGCAGTATTTT. As protein: CASSPKRSGTDTQYF.

The chain uses TRBV6-5 and TRBJ1-1; D not resolved. Germline CDR1 and CDR2: MNHEY and SVGAGI. Trimming left V 6 bases short and J 1 base short, with 15 bases between. This CDR3 spans 15 amino acids. CDR3 sequence (DNA): TGTGCCAGCAGAGATCACAAGATTCGGAACACTGAAGCTTTCTTT. This gives the protein CASRDHKIRNTEAFF.

V and J are TRBV7-9 and TRBJ2-1; TRBD2 aligns across 8 bases. CDR3 length: 12 amino acids. V gave up 5 bases and J gave up 14 bases; unmatched junction bases: 8. Germline V gene lookup returns CDR1 SEHNR and CDR2 FQNEAQ (reference sequence). CDR3 sequence: CASSATGTRKFF. The CDR3 DNA is TGTGCCAGCAGCGCCACCGGGACTAGAAAGTTCTTC.

As concerns this clone: This sample also contains other DNA sequences that code for the same CDR3. The chain links TRBV6-5 to TRBJ1-1; D not resolved. The CDR3 runs 13 residues. Germline loops: CDR1 MNHEY, CDR2 SVGAGI. V shed 0 bases and J shed 1 base, with 3 bases lying between them. CDR3 DNA: TGTGCCAGCAGTTACTCCCAGAACACTGAAGCTTTCTTT. This gives the protein CASSYSQNTEAFF.

The chain links TRBV6-5 to TRBJ1-3; D might be TRBD1 (5 bases). CDR3 size: 16 residues. Per the germline V gene, CDR1 is MNHEY and CDR2 is SVGAGI. Trimming shortened V by 0 bases and J by 0 bases, and 9 bases separated the two germline ends. CDR3 residues: CASSYSGGGSGNTIYF. For the CDR3, the DNA is TGTGCCAGCAGTTACTCGGGGGGGGGCTCTGGAAACACCATATATTTT.

This clone was seen only once. The gene calls are TRBV5-1 and TRBJ1-1, with 9 bases fitting TRBD1. This CDR3 contains 15 residues. V trimming: 2 bases; J trimming: 4 bases; junction bases outside the gene matches: 6. CDR1 and CDR2 from the germline V gene are SGHRS and YFSETQ. The CDR3 region is CASSLETGGFTEAFF. The CDR3 DNA sequence: TGCGCCAGCAGCTTAGAGACAGGGGGATTCACTGAAGCTTTCTTT.

The rearrangement links TRBV7-3 to TRBJ1-6; no definite D call. Germline V gene data show CDR1 as SGHTA and CDR2 as FQGTGA. V was trimmed by 0 bases and J by 7 bases, leaving 7 bases between them. CDR3 length: 14 residues. The chain's CDR3 is CASSLTGQNSPLHF. The CDR3 DNA reads TGTGCCAGCAGCTTAACTGGGCAGAATTCACCCCTCCACTTT.

This chain uses TRBV29-1 with TRBJ1-1, with a possible D match to TRBD1 (5 bases). Germline CDR1 is SQVTM and CDR2 is ANQGSEA. The CDR3 is 13 amino acids. Trimming took 4 bases from V and 4 from J, leaving 13 bases between them. The CDR3 bases are TGCAGCGTTGGGAGGGCGGGGGTCACTGAAGCTTTCTTT. Translating it yields CSVGRAGVTEAFF.

The rearrangement uses TRBV18 and TRBJ2-7, with D possibly being TRBD1 (6 bases). Looked up from germline, CDR1 is KGHSH and CDR2 is LQKENI. Trimming cost V 3 bases and J 5 bases, with 11 bases left between them. The CDR3 spans 13 residues. The CDR3 spells CASSPPGVNEQYF. In nucleotides, the CDR3 is TGTGCCAGCTCACCCCCAGGGGTAAACGAGCAGTACTTC.

This chain joins TRBV10-3 and TRBJ2-2; D may be TRBD2 (6 bases). V lost 6 bases to trimming and J lost 0 bases, with 14 bases between them. Germline assignment: CDR1 ENHRY and CDR2 SYGVKD. There are 16 residues in the CDR3. The CDR3 DNA reads TGTGCCATCAGGTATAGCGGCCCTGCGAACACCGGGGAGCTGTTTTTT. Encoded protein: CAIRYSGPANTGELFF.

The V call is TRBV9, the J call TRBJ2-3; D may be TRBD2 (6 bases). CDR1 is SGDLS, CDR2 YYNGEE, per germline. The CDR3 spans 14 residues. V shed 4 bases and J shed 5 bases, with 14 bases lying between them. This chain's CDR3 is CASSMGLPGDTQYF. The CDR3 nucleotides read TGTGCCAGCAGCATGGGACTGCCCGGAGATACGCAGTATTTT.

The chain carries TRBV19 and TRBJ1-1, with no clear D. Trimming shortened V by 6 bases and J by 1 base, and 9 bases separated the two germline ends. Germline CDR1 reads LNHDA; CDR2 reads SQIVND (reference sequence). This CDR3 is 13 amino acids long. The CDR3 is CASSPPGNTEAFF. The DNA for the CDR3 is TGTGCCAGTAGCCCCCCAGGGAACACTGAAGCTTTCTTT.